The rows below give T cell receptor beta chains drawn from one sample of a study of shared clonotypes between healthy human individuals. Method: immunoSEQ multiplex PCR; TCRdb's copy keeps in-frame clones and lacks some. The sample has 2 million or so clones, about 94% seen once; the top ten hold about 1.1%. The sequencing sample was made of naive CD8+ T cells sorted from blood. The receptors derive from a man between 18 and 35 years old in good health. Each CDR3 is given with its conserved first and last residue. Each record gives: CDR3 protein, CDR3 DNA, CDR3 length, D gene, V gene, J gene, clone size. A D gene is named only where the DNA matches it firmly. Some rows have no size entry. The others give once, few or many, or a class for an expanded clone.

cdr3_aa: CASSSGHEQYF
cdr3_nt: TGTGCCAGCAGCTCGGGCCACGAGCAGTACTTC
cdr3_length: 11
d_call: NA
v_call: TRBV5-6
j_call: TRBJ2-7
clone_size: NA

cdr3_aa: CASSEIDSNSYEQYF
cdr3_nt: TGTGCCAGCAGTGAAATTGACAGCAATTCCTACGAGCAGTACTTC
cdr3_length: 15
d_call: NA
v_call: TRBV6-1
j_call: TRBJ2-7
clone_size: NA

cdr3_aa: CASRMGQPNQPQHF
cdr3_nt: TGTGCCAGCAGGATGGGACAGCCGAATCAGCCCCAGCATTTT
cdr3_length: 14
d_call: TRBD1
v_call: TRBV27
j_call: TRBJ1-5
clone_size: NA

cdr3_aa: CASSLALNQPQHF
cdr3_nt: TGTGCCAGCAGTTTAGCCCTCAATCAGCCCCAGCATTTT
cdr3_length: 13
d_call: NA
v_call: TRBV28
j_call: TRBJ1-5
clone_size: NA

cdr3_aa: CASSFVADPTYEQYF
cdr3_nt: TGCGCCAGCAGCTTCGTTGCGGATCCCACCTACGAGCAGTACTTC
cdr3_length: 15
d_call: NA
v_call: TRBV5-1
j_call: TRBJ2-7
clone_size: NA

cdr3_aa: CSEKEGYTF
cdr3_nt: TGCAGTGAAAAGGAGGGCTACACCTTC
cdr3_length: 9
d_call: NA
v_call: TRBV20-1
j_call: TRBJ1-2
clone_size: NA

cdr3_aa: CAILPAGPYTEAFF
cdr3_nt: TGTGCCATCCTTCCTGCGGGGCCGTACACTGAAGCTTTCTTT
cdr3_length: 14
d_call: NA
v_call: TRBV5-4
j_call: TRBJ1-1
clone_size: NA

cdr3_aa: CASSLVATVDNIQYF
cdr3_nt: TGTGCCAGCAGCTTAGTGGCGACAGTCGATAACATTCAGTACTTC
cdr3_length: 15
d_call: NA
v_call: TRBV7-9
j_call: TRBJ2-4
clone_size: NA

cdr3_aa: CASSAGGGSPINEQFF
cdr3_nt: TGTGCCAGCAGCGCGGGGGGAGGGTCCCCGATTAATGAGCAGTTCTTC
cdr3_length: 16
d_call: TRBD2
v_call: TRBV9
j_call: TRBJ2-1
clone_size: NA

cdr3_aa: CASSEQGNYGYTF
cdr3_nt: TGTGCCAGCAGTGAACAGGGGAACTATGGCTACACCTTC
cdr3_length: 13
d_call: NA
v_call: TRBV25-1
j_call: TRBJ1-2
clone_size: once

cdr3_aa: CASSLTDTQYF
cdr3_nt: TGTGCCAGCAGTTTAACAGATACGCAGTATTTT
cdr3_length: 11
d_call: NA
v_call: TRBV25-1
j_call: TRBJ2-3
clone_size: NA

cdr3_aa: CASSEQGELYEQYF
cdr3_nt: TGTGCCAGCAGCGAACAGGGGGAGCTCTACGAGCAGTACTTC
cdr3_length: 14
d_call: TRBD1
v_call: TRBV5-4
j_call: TRBJ2-7
clone_size: NA

cdr3_aa: CASLGTERGSQPQHF
cdr3_nt: TGTGCTAGTCTCGGGACCGAACGGGGAAGTCAGCCCCAGCATTTT
cdr3_length: 15
d_call: NA
v_call: TRBV12-5
j_call: TRBJ1-5
clone_size: NA

cdr3_aa: CASSPDRYSGNTIYF
cdr3_nt: TGCGCCAGCAGCCCGGACAGGTACTCTGGAAACACCATATATTTT
cdr3_length: 15
d_call: TRBD1
v_call: TRBV5-1
j_call: TRBJ1-3
clone_size: NA

cdr3_aa: CASSAPGAGGPGEQFF
cdr3_nt: TGTGCCAGCAGCGCCCCTGGGGCGGGGGGGCCCGGTGAGCAGTTCTTC
cdr3_length: 16
d_call: TRBD2
v_call: TRBV9
j_call: TRBJ2-1
clone_size: NA

cdr3_aa: CASSYSRGQGYEQYF
cdr3_nt: TGCGCCAGCAGTTACTCCAGGGGGCAAGGCTACGAGCAGTACTTC
cdr3_length: 15
d_call: TRBD1
v_call: TRBV5-1
j_call: TRBJ2-7
clone_size: NA

cdr3_aa: CASSVGQGGLYEQYF
cdr3_nt: TGTGCCAGCAGCGTAGGGCAGGGAGGTCTCTACGAGCAGTACTTC
cdr3_length: 15
d_call: NA
v_call: TRBV5-8
j_call: TRBJ2-7
clone_size: NA

cdr3_aa: CASSNLAGGTGELFF
cdr3_nt: TGTGCCAGTAGCAACCTAGCGGGGGGCACCGGGGAGCTGTTTTTT
cdr3_length: 15
d_call: TRBD2
v_call: TRBV19
j_call: TRBJ2-2
clone_size: NA

cdr3_aa: CASSTGTGLAAFF
cdr3_nt: TGCGCCAGCAGCACAGGGACAGGGTTAGCAGCTTTCTTT
cdr3_length: 13
d_call: TRBD1
v_call: TRBV4-1
j_call: TRBJ1-1
clone_size: once

cdr3_aa: CASSSDSPGYTF
cdr3_nt: TGTGCCAGCAGTTCCGATAGCCCTGGCTACACCTTC
cdr3_length: 12
d_call: NA
v_call: TRBV5-4
j_call: TRBJ1-2
clone_size: NA

cdr3_aa: CASSLVEGLEQYF
cdr3_nt: TGTGCCAGCAGCTTAGTAGAGGGATTGGAGCAGTACTTC
cdr3_length: 13
d_call: NA
v_call: TRBV11-3
j_call: TRBJ2-7
clone_size: NA

cdr3_aa: CASSLVPDTNYGYTF
cdr3_nt: TGTGCCAGCAGCTTGGTTCCGGATACTAACTATGGCTACACCTTC
cdr3_length: 15
d_call: NA
v_call: TRBV5-4
j_call: TRBJ1-2
clone_size: NA

cdr3_aa: CASSVGGGDYEQYF
cdr3_nt: TGTGCCAGCAGCGTAGGCGGGGGGGACTACGAGCAGTACTTC
cdr3_length: 14
d_call: TRBD2
v_call: TRBV9
j_call: TRBJ2-7
clone_size: few

cdr3_aa: CASSSSWGLTEAFF
cdr3_nt: TGTGCCAGCTCCTCCTCGTGGGGACTAACTGAAGCTTTCTTT
cdr3_length: 14
d_call: NA
v_call: TRBV27
j_call: TRBJ1-1
clone_size: NA

cdr3_aa: CASRSTGDTGELFF
cdr3_nt: TGTGCCAGCCGGTCGACAGGGGACACCGGGGAGCTGTTTTTT
cdr3_length: 14
d_call: TRBD1
v_call: TRBV6-5
j_call: TRBJ2-2
clone_size: NA

cdr3_aa: CASSLKGTSGILQETQYF
cdr3_nt: TGTGCCAGCAGCTTAAAAGGGACTAGCGGAATACTACAAGAGACCCAGTACTTC
cdr3_length: 18
d_call: TRBD2
v_call: TRBV11-2
j_call: TRBJ2-5
clone_size: NA

cdr3_aa: CASSLPGTVGNEQFF
cdr3_nt: TGTGCCAGCAGTCTACCCGGGACTGTAGGCAATGAGCAGTTCTTC
cdr3_length: 15
d_call: NA
v_call: TRBV27
j_call: TRBJ2-1
clone_size: NA

cdr3_aa: CASSVGGYEQYF
cdr3_nt: TGTGCCAGCAGTGTTGGGGGCTACGAGCAGTACTTC
cdr3_length: 12
d_call: NA
v_call: TRBV2
j_call: TRBJ2-7
clone_size: NA

cdr3_aa: CASSQRPTSGRSTDTQYF
cdr3_nt: TGCGCCAGCAGCCAAAGACCCACTAGCGGCAGAAGCACAGATACGCAGTATTTT
cdr3_length: 18
d_call: TRBD2
v_call: TRBV4-3
j_call: TRBJ2-3
clone_size: NA

cdr3_aa: CASSPGGGEKLFF
cdr3_nt: TGTGCCAGCAGCCCAGGGGGAGGCGAAAAACTGTTTTTT
cdr3_length: 13
d_call: TRBD1
v_call: TRBV28
j_call: TRBJ1-4
clone_size: NA

cdr3_aa: CASSDPGSGGGTDTQYF
cdr3_nt: TGTGCCAGCAGTGACCCGGGGAGCGGGGGGGGCACAGATACGCAGTATTTT
cdr3_length: 17
d_call: TRBD2
v_call: TRBV2
j_call: TRBJ2-3
clone_size: once

cdr3_aa: CASSLIRVSVTDTQYF
cdr3_nt: TGTGCCAGCAGCTTAATTAGGGTTTCCGTCACAGATACGCAGTATTTT
cdr3_length: 16
d_call: NA
v_call: TRBV7-3
j_call: TRBJ2-3
clone_size: NA

cdr3_aa: CASSQLVGGIETQYF
cdr3_nt: TGCGCCAGCAGCCAACTCGTGGGGGGGATAGAGACCCAGTACTTC
cdr3_length: 15
d_call: TRBD2
v_call: TRBV4-3
j_call: TRBJ2-5
clone_size: NA

cdr3_aa: CAISESTKASVGYGYTF
cdr3_nt: TGTGCCATCAGTGAGTCAACCAAGGCATCGGTAGGCTATGGCTACACCTTC
cdr3_length: 17
d_call: NA
v_call: TRBV10-3
j_call: TRBJ1-2
clone_size: NA

cdr3_aa: CASSLGLLTEAFF
cdr3_nt: TGTGCCAGCAGCTTAGGGCTCTTGACTGAAGCTTTCTTT
cdr3_length: 13
d_call: NA
v_call: TRBV11-2
j_call: TRBJ1-1
clone_size: NA

cdr3_aa: CASSYTTSTDTQYF
cdr3_nt: TGTGCCAGCAGTTACACAACTAGCACAGATACGCAGTATTTT
cdr3_length: 14
d_call: NA
v_call: TRBV28
j_call: TRBJ2-3
clone_size: NA

cdr3_aa: CASSLGSDYEQYF
cdr3_nt: TGTGCCAGCAGCTTAGGGTCCGACTACGAGCAGTACTTC
cdr3_length: 13
d_call: NA
v_call: TRBV7-9
j_call: TRBJ2-7
clone_size: NA

cdr3_aa: CASSYEGDSPLHF
cdr3_nt: TGTGCCAGCAGTTATGAAGGGGATTCACCCCTCCACTTT
cdr3_length: 13
d_call: NA
v_call: TRBV6-5
j_call: TRBJ1-6
clone_size: NA

cdr3_aa: CAWSGGTASTDTQYF
cdr3_nt: TGTGCCTGGAGTGGCGGGACTGCTAGCACAGATACGCAGTATTTT
cdr3_length: 15
d_call: NA
v_call: TRBV30
j_call: TRBJ2-3
clone_size: NA

cdr3_aa: CAWSPSYEQYF
cdr3_nt: TGTGCCTGGAGTCCTAGCTACGAGCAGTACTTC
cdr3_length: 11
d_call: NA
v_call: TRBV30
j_call: TRBJ2-7
clone_size: NA

cdr3_aa: CASSNLSEAVAYEQYF
cdr3_nt: TGTGCCAGCAGCAACCTTTCGGAAGCGGTGGCCTACGAGCAGTACTTC
cdr3_length: 16
d_call: NA
v_call: TRBV21-1
j_call: TRBJ2-7
clone_size: NA

cdr3_aa: CASSITGGQETQYF
cdr3_nt: TGTGCCAGCAGCATTACAGGGGGGCAAGAGACCCAGTACTTC
cdr3_length: 14
d_call: TRBD1
v_call: TRBV7-9
j_call: TRBJ2-5
clone_size: NA

cdr3_aa: CASSGTASNQPQHF
cdr3_nt: TGTGCCAGCAGTGGGACAGCTTCCAATCAGCCCCAGCATTTT
cdr3_length: 14
d_call: TRBD1
v_call: TRBV6-6
j_call: TRBJ1-5
clone_size: NA

cdr3_aa: CASSAFSGGAYEQYF
cdr3_nt: TGTGCCAGCAGCGCTTTTAGCGGGGGGGCCTACGAGCAGTACTTC
cdr3_length: 15
d_call: TRBD2
v_call: TRBV7-9
j_call: TRBJ2-7
clone_size: NA

cdr3_aa: CASNGMVATDTQYF
cdr3_nt: TGTGCCAGCAATGGAATGGTGGCCACAGATACGCAGTATTTT
cdr3_length: 14
d_call: NA
v_call: TRBV28
j_call: TRBJ2-3
clone_size: NA

cdr3_aa: CSVEFVLNTEAFF
cdr3_nt: TGCAGCGTTGAGTTTGTTTTGAACACTGAAGCTTTCTTT
cdr3_length: 13
d_call: NA
v_call: TRBV29-1
j_call: TRBJ1-1
clone_size: once

cdr3_aa: CASSQRHPGPTYNEQFF
cdr3_nt: TGCGCCAGCAGCCAACGCCACCCAGGACCCACCTACAATGAGCAGTTCTTC
cdr3_length: 17
d_call: NA
v_call: TRBV4-1
j_call: TRBJ2-1
clone_size: NA

cdr3_aa: CASSPGQKAFF
cdr3_nt: TGTGCCAGCAGCCCGGGACAGAAAGCTTTCTTT
cdr3_length: 11
d_call: TRBD1
v_call: TRBV7-9
j_call: TRBJ1-1
clone_size: NA

cdr3_aa: CASSQGSWGYGYTF
cdr3_nt: TGCGCCAGCAGCCAGGGTAGTTGGGGCTATGGCTACACCTTC
cdr3_length: 14
d_call: NA
v_call: TRBV5-1
j_call: TRBJ1-2
clone_size: NA

cdr3_aa: CASSNRDQQETQYF
cdr3_nt: TGTGCCAGCAGTAACCGGGACCAACAAGAGACCCAGTACTTC
cdr3_length: 14
d_call: NA
v_call: TRBV27
j_call: TRBJ2-5
clone_size: NA

cdr3_aa: CASSEALKGDRLNYGYTF
cdr3_nt: TGTGCCAGCAGTGAAGCGCTTAAGGGGGACAGACTAAACTATGGCTACACCTTC
cdr3_length: 18
d_call: TRBD1
v_call: TRBV6-1
j_call: TRBJ1-2
clone_size: once

cdr3_aa: CASSQRASLNEKLFF
cdr3_nt: TGCGCCAGCAGCCAAAGGGCAAGCCTTAATGAAAAACTGTTTTTT
cdr3_length: 15
d_call: NA
v_call: TRBV4-1
j_call: TRBJ1-4
clone_size: NA

cdr3_aa: CARYLPGQETQYF
cdr3_nt: TGTGCCCGCTACCTGCCCGGCCAAGAGACCCAGTACTTC
cdr3_length: 13
d_call: NA
v_call: TRBV6-5
j_call: TRBJ2-5
clone_size: NA